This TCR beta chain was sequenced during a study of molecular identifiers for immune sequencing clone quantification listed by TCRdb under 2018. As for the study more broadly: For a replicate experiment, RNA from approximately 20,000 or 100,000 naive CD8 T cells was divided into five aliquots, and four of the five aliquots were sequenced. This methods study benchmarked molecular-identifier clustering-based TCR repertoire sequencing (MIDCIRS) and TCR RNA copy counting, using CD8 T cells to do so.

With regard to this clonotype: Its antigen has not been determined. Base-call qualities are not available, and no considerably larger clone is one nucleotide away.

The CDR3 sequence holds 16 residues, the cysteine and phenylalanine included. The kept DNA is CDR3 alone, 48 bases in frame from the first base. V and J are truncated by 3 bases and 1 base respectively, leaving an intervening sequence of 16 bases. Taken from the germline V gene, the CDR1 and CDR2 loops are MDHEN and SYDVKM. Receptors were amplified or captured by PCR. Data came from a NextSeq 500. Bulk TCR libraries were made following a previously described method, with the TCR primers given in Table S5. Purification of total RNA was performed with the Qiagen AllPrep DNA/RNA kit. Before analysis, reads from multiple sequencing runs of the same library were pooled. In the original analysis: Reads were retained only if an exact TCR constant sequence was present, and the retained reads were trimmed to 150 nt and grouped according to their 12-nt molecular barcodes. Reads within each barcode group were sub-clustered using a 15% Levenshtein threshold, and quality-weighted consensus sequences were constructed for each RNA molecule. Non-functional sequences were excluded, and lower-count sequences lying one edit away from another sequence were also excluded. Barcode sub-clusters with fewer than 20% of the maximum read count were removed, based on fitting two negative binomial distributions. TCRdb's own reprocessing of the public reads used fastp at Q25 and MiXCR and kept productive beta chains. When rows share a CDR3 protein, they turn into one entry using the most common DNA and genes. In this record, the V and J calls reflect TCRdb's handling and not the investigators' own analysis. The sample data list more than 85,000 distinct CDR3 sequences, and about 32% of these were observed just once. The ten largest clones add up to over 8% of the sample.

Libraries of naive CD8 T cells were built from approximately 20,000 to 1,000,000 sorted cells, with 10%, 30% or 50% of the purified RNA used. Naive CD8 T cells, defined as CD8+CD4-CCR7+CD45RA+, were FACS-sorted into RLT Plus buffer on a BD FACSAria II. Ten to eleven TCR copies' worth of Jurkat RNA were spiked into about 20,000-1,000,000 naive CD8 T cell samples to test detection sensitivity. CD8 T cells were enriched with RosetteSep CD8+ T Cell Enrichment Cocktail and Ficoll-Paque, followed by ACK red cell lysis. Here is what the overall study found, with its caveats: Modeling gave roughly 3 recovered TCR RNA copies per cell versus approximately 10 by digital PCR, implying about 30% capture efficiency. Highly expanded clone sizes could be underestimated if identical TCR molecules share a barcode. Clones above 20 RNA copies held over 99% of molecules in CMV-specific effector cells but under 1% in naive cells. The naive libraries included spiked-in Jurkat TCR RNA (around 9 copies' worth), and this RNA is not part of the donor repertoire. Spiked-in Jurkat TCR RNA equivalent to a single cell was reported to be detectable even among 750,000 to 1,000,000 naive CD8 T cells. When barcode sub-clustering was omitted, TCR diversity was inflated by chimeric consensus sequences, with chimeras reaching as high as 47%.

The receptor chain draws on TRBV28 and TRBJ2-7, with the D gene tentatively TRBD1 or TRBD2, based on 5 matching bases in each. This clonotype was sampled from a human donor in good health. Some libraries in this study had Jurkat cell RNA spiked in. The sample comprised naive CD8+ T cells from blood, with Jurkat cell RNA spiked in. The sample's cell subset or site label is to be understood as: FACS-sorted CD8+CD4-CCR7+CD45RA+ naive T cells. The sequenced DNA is TGTGCCAGCAGTTTTACTCTCGGGACGGTGTCCTACGAGCAGTACTTC. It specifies CASSFTLGTVSYEQYF.